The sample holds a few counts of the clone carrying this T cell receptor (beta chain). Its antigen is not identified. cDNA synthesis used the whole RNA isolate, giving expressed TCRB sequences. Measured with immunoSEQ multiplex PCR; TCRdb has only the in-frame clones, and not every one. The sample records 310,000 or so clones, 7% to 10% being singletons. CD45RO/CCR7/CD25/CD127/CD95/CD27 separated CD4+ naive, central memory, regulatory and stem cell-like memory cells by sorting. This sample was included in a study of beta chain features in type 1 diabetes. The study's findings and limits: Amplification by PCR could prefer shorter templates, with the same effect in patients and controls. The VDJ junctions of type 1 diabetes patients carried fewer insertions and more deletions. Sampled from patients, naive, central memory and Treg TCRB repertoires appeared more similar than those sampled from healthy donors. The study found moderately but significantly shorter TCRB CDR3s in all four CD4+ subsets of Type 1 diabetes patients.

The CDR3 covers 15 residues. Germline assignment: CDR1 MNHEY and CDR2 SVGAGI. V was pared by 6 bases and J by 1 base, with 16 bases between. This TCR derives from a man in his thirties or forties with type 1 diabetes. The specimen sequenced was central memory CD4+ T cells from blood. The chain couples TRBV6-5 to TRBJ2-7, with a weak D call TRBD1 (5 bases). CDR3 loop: CASRGLMLGSYEQYF. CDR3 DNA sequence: TGTGCCAGCAGGGGGCTGATGTTAGGTTCCTACGAGCAGTACTTC.